The 14 T cell receptor beta chains below were found in one sample sequenced in a study of identical twins. TCRdb called the 5' RACE reads again in MiXCR, with one record for every CDR3 protein. The table lists about 530,000 distinct CDR3 sequences, 20% to 25% of them singletons. Another study also made use of these data, one on yellow fever vaccine responses in identical twins.

Sequencing was carried out using CD4+ T cells sorted from blood. All receptors derive from a woman between 18 and 29 years old in good health.

This clonotype was seen a handful of times. The chain couples TRBV4-1 to TRBJ2-2, with a possible D match to TRBD2 (7 bases). CDR3 length: 16 amino acids. Germline lookup yields CDR1 MGHRA and CDR2 YSYEKL. V was cut by 1 base and J by 7 bases, with 16 bases left in between. For the CDR3, the DNA is TGCGCCAGCAGCCAAGGAATTGGGGGGGCGGTCGGGGAGCTGTTTTTT. This codes for CASSQGIGGAVGELFF.

The chain carries TRBV15 and TRBJ1-2, with 7 bases aligning to TRBD1. This CDR3 is built from 14 residues. CDR1 is LNHNV, CDR2 YYDKDF, per germline (reference sequence). Unmatched junction bases numbered 7, after V lost 1 base and J lost 8 bases. The CDR3 nucleotides read TGTGCCACCAGCAGAGGGGCGACAGGGATCGGCTACACCTTC. Amino acids: CATSRGATGIGYTF.

On this clonotype itself: This may be a read error, as it is one base from a much larger clone. The rearrangement links TRBV5-1 to TRBJ2-5; D unclear. The V end lost 1 base, the J end lost 2 bases, and 6 bases lay between the germline ends. CDR1 and CDR2 from the germline V gene are SGHRS and YFSETQ. The CDR3 extends over 13 amino acids. This CDR3 reads CASSLLQQETQYF. The DNA for the CDR3 is TGCGCCAGCAGCTTGCTACAGCAAGAGACCCAGTACTTC.

V and J are TRBV20-1 and TRBJ2-1; tentative D call: TRBD2 (6 bases). In germline, CDR1 is DFQATT, CDR2 SNEGSKA (reference sequence). The length of the CDR3 is 12 residues. The ends were cut back, 3 bases at V and 8 bases at J, with 11 bases in the middle. In nucleotides, the CDR3 is TGCAGTGCTAGGGCGTCTAGCGATGAGCAGTTCTTC. Amino acid sequence: CSARASSDEQFF.

The genes are TRBV5-1 and TRBJ1-2; TRBD1 might be the D (6 bases). The CDR3 spans 13 residues. Germline CDR1 reads SGHRS; CDR2 reads YFSETQ. The germline V and J ends were trimmed by 4 bases and 7 bases, with 14 bases remaining between them. CDR3 sequence (DNA): TGCGCCAGCAGCCACAGGGACAACGGTGGCTACACCTTC. Translation: CASSHRDNGGYTF. Combining the CDR3 with reference TRBV5-1 and TRBJ1-2 gives the whole variable domain KAGVTQTPRYLIKTRGQQVTLSCSPISGHRSVSWYQQTPGQGLQFLFEYFSETQRNKGNFPGRFSGRQFSNSRSEMNVSTLELGDSALYLCASSHRDNGGYTFGSGTRLTVV.

The chain couples TRBV12-3 or TRBV12-4 to TRBJ1-6, with a possible D match to TRBD1 (5 bases). With 6 bases removed from V and 9 bases from J, the gap between germline ends came to 21 bases. The CDR3 contains 16 residues. CDR3 coding DNA: TGTGCCAGCAGCCCCCAGGGCGCCGGAGTCGGTTCACCCCTCCACTTT. As protein: CASSPQGAGVGSPLHF.

This clonotype has a handful of counts. The rearrangement joins TRBV24-1 to TRBJ1-2, with D perhaps matching TRBD1 (5 bases). V was clipped by 7 bases and J by 3 bases, with 11 bases between them. This CDR3 has 13 residues. Germline CDR1 and CDR2: KGHDR and SFDVKD. The CDR3 protein is CATSAWGDYGYTF. In DNA form, the CDR3 reads TGTGCCACCAGCGCTTGGGGGGACTATGGCTACACCTTC.

This clonotype was counted only a few times. V and J are TRBV2 and TRBJ1-2, with D possibly matching TRBD1 (5 bases). Germline V gene sequence: CDR1 SNHLY, CDR2 FYNNEI. Trimming shortened V by 5 bases and J by 0 bases, and 13 bases separated the two germline ends. The CDR3 length is 15 residues. For the CDR3, the DNA is TGTGCCAGCAGTCCTAGGGGCCTCTCTAACTATGGCTACACCTTC. Its translation: CASSPRGLSNYGYTF.

This sequence joins TRBV6-5 and TRBJ1-4; no clear D gene. V dropped 5 bases and J dropped 8 bases, with 15 bases sitting between them. CDR3 length: 14 amino acids. Germline CDR1 and CDR2: MNHEY and SVGAGI. The CDR3 spells CASSNPDRWEKLFF. The CDR3, as DNA: TGTGCCAGCAGTAACCCGGACCGGTGGGAAAAACTGTTTTTT.

This clonotype was seen only a few times. This chain uses TRBV7-2 with TRBJ2-1, with TRBD1 as a possible D gene (7 bases). Trimming took 1 base from V and 4 from J, leaving 14 bases between them. Germline V CDR1 and CDR2: SGHTA, FQGNSA. The CDR3 is 16 residues long. The CDR3 nucleotides are TGTGCCAGCAGCTTAGGAGGAGGGGACAGTTACAATGAGCAGTTCTTC. Protein sequence: CASSLGGGDSYNEQFF. Full variable domain (missing parts from reference TRBV7-2 and TRBJ2-1): GAGVSQSPSNKVTEKGKDVELRCDPISGHTALYWYRQSLGQGLEFLIYFQGNSAPDKSGLPSDRFSAERTGGSVSTLTIQRTQQEDSAVYLCASSLGGGDSYNEQFFGPGTRLTVL.

The chain links TRBV5-1 to TRBJ2-3, with D uncertain. This CDR3 spans 13 amino acids. V lost 4 bases to trimming and J lost 6 bases, with 12 bases between them. CDR1 and CDR2 (germline): SGHRS, YFSETQ. The CDR3 loop is CASSRSELDTQYF. The DNA for the CDR3 is TGCGCCAGCAGCCGTAGTGAACTCGATACGCAGTATTTT. Filled out from reference TRBV5-1 and TRBJ2-3, the complete variable domain reads KAGVTQTPRYLIKTRGQQVTLSCSPISGHRSVSWYQQTPGQGLQFLFEYFSETQRNKGNFPGRFSGRQFSNSRSEMNVSTLELGDSALYLCASSRSELDTQYFGPGTRLTVL.

V is TRBV28 and J is TRBJ2-1; TRBD2 aligns across 9 bases. The germline V gene has CDR1 MDHEN and CDR2 SYDVKM. The length of the CDR3 is 18 residues. The trim removed 3 bases at V and 5 bases at J, leaving 14 bases unmatched. CDR3 sequence (DNA): TGTGCCAGCAGTTTGTCCAGCGGGAGGTTAAGTGGGAACAATGAGCAGTTCTTC. Translating it yields CASSLSSGRLSGNNEQFF.

This chain joins TRBV20-1 and TRBJ2-1, with 8 nucleotides matching TRBD1. This CDR3 contains 13 residues. CDR1 and CDR2 from the germline V gene are DFQATT and SNEGSKA (reference sequence). V lost 3 bases, J lost 7 bases, and 5 bases stayed unmatched. CDR3 amino acids: CSASAGGKNEQFF. The DNA for the CDR3 is TGCAGTGCTAGTGCAGGGGGCAAGAATGAGCAGTTCTTC.

The chain carries TRBV10-3 and TRBJ2-5; D may match TRBD1 or TRBD2 (6 bases each). Germline values: CDR1 ENHRY, CDR2 SYGVKD. The CDR3 is 17 amino acids. Trimming took 6 bases from V and 4 from J, leaving 24 bases between them. CDR3 protein: CAISYLGPPKGGETQYF. The CDR3 coding sequence is TGTGCCATCAGCTACCTAGGACCCCCAAAGGGGGGAGAGACCCAGTACTTC.